Listed here is a single T cell receptor beta chain. Its cognate antigen has yet to be identified. Base qualities are not recorded, but no much larger clone differs from it by a single base. The immunoSEQ Assay, a bias-controlled multiplex PCR, was used to amplify TCRbeta CDR3 regions from genomic DNA. The published analysis was carried out like this. Nucleated cell counts per sample were estimated from amplification of reference gene primers within the assay. To quantify the absolute abundance of each unique TCRbeta CDR3 rearrangement, sequence reads were collapsed and filtered. For each sample, productive Simpson clonality was calculated by taking the square root of Simpson's diversity index across productive rearrangements. TCRdb took over this immuneACCESS table, retaining in-frame rearrangements with V and J assigned. Such tables are incomplete; in checked studies, under half of the missing clones stem from an unresolved V gene, and the remainder is unexplained. That table supplies the V and J calls and clone size; D and trimming were determined from the DNA. In this sample the table shows about 270,000 clones, more than 70% of which occur a single time. The ten largest clones capture roughly 3.1% of the sample.

The data originate from a study of blood T cell repertoires in COVID-19 (dated by TCRdb to the early 2020s). Broadly, across the study: Samples covering the acute and convalescent phases of COVID-19 were provided by collaborators in the United States, Italy and Spain. The material from the prospective study consisted of cDNA or gDNA derived from T cells, B-cell-depleted T cells, or PBMCs. Subjects who had been exposed to COVID-19, were actively infected with it, or had recovered from it provided the deeply sampled blood TCRbeta repertoires that made up the dataset. The repertoires were released in a freely available public database meant as a resource for research on the immune response to SARS-CoV-2. Samples were obtained from the ongoing ImmuneRACE study (first 160 participants) and from about 1,300 subjects provided by 6 global collaborators. Nearly every sample came with metadata listing a de-identified subject ID, COVID-19 status, age in years and sex. Where HLA class I and class II types were available, the types were taken from metadata supplied by the sample provider, not from assay-based typing. Study-level results and caveats: Clinical and demographic metadata were provided uncurated, with the amount varying by source and participant.

The collaborating institutions used their own protocols to collect whole blood in K2EDTA tubes. Collaborator samples were shipped for TCRbeta analysis as frozen whole blood, isolated PBMCs, or DNA extracted from either sample type. V loses 0 bases at its end and J loses 3 bases; junction bases beyond the gene matches: 11. Via the germline V gene, CDR1 is SGHTA and CDR2 FQGNSA. Reading from cysteine to phenylalanine, the CDR3 counts 19 amino acids. Of all the DNA, just the CDR3 is kept, 57 bases in frame from base 1. The rearranged chain carries TRBV7-2 and TRBJ2-4, with 10 bases in between that match TRBD2. Material for sequencing was peripheral blood. The clonotype comes from a woman between 18 and 29 years old with acute or convalescent COVID-19. The CDR3 here reads CASSLAPLPSGRVKNIQYF. The DNA sequence is given as TGTGCCAGCAGCTTAGCCCCCTTACCTAGCGGGAGAGTCAAAAACATTCAGTACTTC. Reference TRBV7-2 and TRBJ2-4 proteins supply the regions before and after the CDR3; the full variable domain is: GAGVSQSPSNKVTEKGKDVELRCDPISGHTALYWYRQSLGQGLEFLIYFQGNSAPDKSGLPSDRFSAERTGGSVSTLTIQRTQQEDSAVYLCASSLAPLPSGRVKNIQYFGAGTRLSVL.